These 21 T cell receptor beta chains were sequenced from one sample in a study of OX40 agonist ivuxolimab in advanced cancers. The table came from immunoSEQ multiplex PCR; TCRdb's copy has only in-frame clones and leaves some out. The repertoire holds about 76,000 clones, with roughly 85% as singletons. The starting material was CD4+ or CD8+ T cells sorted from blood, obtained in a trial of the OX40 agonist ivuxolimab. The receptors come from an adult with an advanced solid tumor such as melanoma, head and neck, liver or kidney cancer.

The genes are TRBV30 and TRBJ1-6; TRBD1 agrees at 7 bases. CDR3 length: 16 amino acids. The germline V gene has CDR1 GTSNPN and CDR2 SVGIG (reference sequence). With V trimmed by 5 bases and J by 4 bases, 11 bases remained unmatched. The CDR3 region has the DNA TGTGCCTGGGGAGGCCAAAAGGACAGGTATAATTCACCCCTCCACTTT. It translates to CAWGGQKDRYNSPLHF.

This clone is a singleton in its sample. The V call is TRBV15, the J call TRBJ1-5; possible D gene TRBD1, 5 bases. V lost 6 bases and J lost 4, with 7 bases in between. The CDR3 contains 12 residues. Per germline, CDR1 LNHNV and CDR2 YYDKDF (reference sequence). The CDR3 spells CATRAGNQPQHF. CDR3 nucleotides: TGTGCCACCAGAGCAGGGAATCAGCCCCAGCATTTT.

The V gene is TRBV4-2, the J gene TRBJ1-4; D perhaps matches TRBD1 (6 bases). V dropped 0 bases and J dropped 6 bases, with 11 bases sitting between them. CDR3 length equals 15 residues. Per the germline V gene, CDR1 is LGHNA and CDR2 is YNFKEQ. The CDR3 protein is CASSQEEGHDEKLFF. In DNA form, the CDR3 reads TGTGCCAGCAGCCAAGAGGAGGGACACGATGAAAAACTGTTTTTT.

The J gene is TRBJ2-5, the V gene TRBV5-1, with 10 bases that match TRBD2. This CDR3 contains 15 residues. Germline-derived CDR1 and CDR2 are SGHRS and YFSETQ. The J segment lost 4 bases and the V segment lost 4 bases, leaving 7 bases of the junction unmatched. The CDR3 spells CASSELAGLGETQYF. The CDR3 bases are TGCGCCAGCAGCGAACTAGCGGGGTTAGGAGAGACCCAGTACTTC.

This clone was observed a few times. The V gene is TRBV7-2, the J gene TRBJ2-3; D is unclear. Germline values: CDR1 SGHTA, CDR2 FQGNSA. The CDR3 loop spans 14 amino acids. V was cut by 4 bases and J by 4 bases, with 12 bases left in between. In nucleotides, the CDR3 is TGTGCCAGCAGCTCCCGCCGGAGCGCAGATACGCAGTATTTT. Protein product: CASSSRRSADTQYF.

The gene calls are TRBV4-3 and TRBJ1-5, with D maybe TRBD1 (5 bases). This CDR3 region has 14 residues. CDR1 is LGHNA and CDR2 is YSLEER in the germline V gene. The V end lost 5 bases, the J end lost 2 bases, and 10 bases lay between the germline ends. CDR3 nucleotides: TGCGCCAGCAGCGGGGCGTGGGGCAATCAGCCCCAGCATTTT. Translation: CASSGAWGNQPQHF.

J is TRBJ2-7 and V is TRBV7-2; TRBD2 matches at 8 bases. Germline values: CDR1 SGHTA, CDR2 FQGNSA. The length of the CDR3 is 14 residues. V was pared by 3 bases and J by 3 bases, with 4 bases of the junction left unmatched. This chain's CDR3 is CASSLPGLVYEQYF. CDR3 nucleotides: TGTGCCAGCAGCTTGCCGGGACTAGTCTACGAGCAGTACTTC.

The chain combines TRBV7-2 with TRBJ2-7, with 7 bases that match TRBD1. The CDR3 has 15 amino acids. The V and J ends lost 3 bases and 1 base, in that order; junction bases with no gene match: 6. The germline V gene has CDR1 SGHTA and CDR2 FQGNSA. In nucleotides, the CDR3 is TGTGCCAGCAGCTTGACAGGGTTTGAGTCCTACGAGCAGTACTTC. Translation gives CASSLTGFESYEQYF.

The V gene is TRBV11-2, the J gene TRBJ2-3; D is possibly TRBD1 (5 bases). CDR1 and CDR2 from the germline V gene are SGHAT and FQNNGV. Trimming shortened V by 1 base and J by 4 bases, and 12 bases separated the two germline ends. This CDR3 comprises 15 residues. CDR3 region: CASSLVLGRADTQYF. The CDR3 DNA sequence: TGTGCCAGCAGCTTAGTGTTGGGCAGGGCAGATACGCAGTATTTT.

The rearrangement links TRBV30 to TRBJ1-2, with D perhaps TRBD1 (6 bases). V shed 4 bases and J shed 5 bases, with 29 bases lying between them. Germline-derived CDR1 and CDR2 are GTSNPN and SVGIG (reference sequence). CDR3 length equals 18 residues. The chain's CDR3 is CAWTFLGQFASRSYGYTF. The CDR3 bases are TGTGCCTGGACCTTCCTCGGACAGTTTGCATCGCGGTCATATGGCTACACCTTC.

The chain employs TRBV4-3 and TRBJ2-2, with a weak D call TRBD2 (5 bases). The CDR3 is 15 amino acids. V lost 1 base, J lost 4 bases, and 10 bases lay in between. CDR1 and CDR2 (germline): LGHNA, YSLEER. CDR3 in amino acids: CASSQGSDGTGELFF. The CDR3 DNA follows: TGCGCCAGCAGCCAAGGTAGCGACGGCACCGGGGAGCTGTTTTTT.

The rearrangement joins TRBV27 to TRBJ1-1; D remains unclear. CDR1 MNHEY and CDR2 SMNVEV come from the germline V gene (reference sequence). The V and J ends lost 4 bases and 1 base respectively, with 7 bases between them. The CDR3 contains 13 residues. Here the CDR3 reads CASSSYRNTEAFF. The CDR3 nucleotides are TGTGCCAGCAGTTCTTACAGGAACACTGAAGCTTTCTTT.

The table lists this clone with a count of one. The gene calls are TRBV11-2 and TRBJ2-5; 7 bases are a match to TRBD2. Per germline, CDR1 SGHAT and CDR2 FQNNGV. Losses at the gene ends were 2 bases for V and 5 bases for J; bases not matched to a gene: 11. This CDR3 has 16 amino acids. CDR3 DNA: TGTGCCAGCAGCTTACCCAGCAGGGAGGGTATTGAGACCCAGTACTTC. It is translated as CASSLPSREGIETQYF.

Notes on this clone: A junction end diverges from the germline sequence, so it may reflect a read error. For the CDR3, the DNA is TGTGCTAGCAGCCCCCTGGACTCTGATACGCAGTATTTT. Translating it yields CASSPLDSDTQYF. The chain has TRBV7-7 and TRBJ2-3, with a possible D match to TRBD2 (5 bases). CDR1 is SSHAT and CDR2 is FNYEAQ in the germline V gene (reference sequence). The CDR3 length is 13 residues.

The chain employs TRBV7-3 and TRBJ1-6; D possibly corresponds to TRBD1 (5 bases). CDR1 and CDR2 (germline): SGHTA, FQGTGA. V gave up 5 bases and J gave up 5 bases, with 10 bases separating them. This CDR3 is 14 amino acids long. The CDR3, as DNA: TGTGCCAGCAGCGCCGACAGCCATAATTCACCCCTCCACTTT. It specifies CASSADSHNSPLHF. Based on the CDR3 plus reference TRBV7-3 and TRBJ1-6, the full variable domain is GAGVSQTPSNKVTEKGKYVELRCDPISGHTALYWYRQSLGQGPEFLIYFQGTGAADDSGLPNDRFFAVRPEGSVSTLKIQRTERGDSAVYLCASSADSHNSPLHFGNGTRLTVT.

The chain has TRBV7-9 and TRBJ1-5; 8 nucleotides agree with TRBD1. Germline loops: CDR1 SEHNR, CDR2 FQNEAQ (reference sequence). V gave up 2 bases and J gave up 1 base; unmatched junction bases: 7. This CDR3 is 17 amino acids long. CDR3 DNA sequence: TGTGCCAGCAGCTTATGGGGGCAGGGGGCAAGCAATCAGCCCCAGCATTTT. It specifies CASSLWGQGASNQPQHF. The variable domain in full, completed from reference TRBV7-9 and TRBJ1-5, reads DTGVSQNPRHKITKRGQNVTFRCDPISEHNRLYWYRQTLGQGPEFLTYFQNEAQLEKSRLLSDRFSAERPKGSFSTLEIQRTEQGDSAMYLCASSLWGQGASNQPQHFGDGTRLSIL.

The CDR3: CASTRGGGGTDTQYF. The CDR3 DNA sequence: TGCGCCAGCACCCGAGGGGGAGGGGGCACAGATACGCAGTATTTT. V and J are TRBV5-1 and TRBJ2-3; the D gene is possibly TRBD2 (7 bases). The germline CDR1 and CDR2 sequences are SGHRS and YFSETQ. This CDR3 is 15 amino acids long. Trimming shortened V by 6 bases and J by 1 base, and 15 bases separated the two germline ends.

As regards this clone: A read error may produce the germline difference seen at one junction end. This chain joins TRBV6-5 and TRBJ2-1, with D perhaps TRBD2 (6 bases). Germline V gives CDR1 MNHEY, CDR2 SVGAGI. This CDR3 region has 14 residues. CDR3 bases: TGTGCCAGCAGTCCCACCCTTGTCGTGAGGGGAGGCCTCTTC. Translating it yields CASSPTLVVRGGLF.

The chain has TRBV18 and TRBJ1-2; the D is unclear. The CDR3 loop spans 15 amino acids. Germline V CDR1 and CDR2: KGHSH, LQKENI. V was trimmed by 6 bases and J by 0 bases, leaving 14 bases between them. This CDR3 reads CASSPNTESNYGYTF. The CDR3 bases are TGTGCCAGCTCCCCCAATACAGAGTCTAACTATGGCTACACCTTC.

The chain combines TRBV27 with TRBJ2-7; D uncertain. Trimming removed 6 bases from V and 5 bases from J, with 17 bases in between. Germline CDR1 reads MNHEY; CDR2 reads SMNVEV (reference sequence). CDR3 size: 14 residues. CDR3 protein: CASSLRNSEDEQYF. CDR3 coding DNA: TGTGCCAGCAGCCTTAGGAATTCAGAAGACGAGCAGTACTTC.

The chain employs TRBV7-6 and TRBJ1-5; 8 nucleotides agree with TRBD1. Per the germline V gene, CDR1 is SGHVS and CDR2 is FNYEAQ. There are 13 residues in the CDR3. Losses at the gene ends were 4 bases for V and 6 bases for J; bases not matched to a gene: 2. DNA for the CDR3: TGTGCCAGCAGCTCAGGGGGCAGTCAGCCCCAGCATTTT. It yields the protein CASSSGGSQPQHF.